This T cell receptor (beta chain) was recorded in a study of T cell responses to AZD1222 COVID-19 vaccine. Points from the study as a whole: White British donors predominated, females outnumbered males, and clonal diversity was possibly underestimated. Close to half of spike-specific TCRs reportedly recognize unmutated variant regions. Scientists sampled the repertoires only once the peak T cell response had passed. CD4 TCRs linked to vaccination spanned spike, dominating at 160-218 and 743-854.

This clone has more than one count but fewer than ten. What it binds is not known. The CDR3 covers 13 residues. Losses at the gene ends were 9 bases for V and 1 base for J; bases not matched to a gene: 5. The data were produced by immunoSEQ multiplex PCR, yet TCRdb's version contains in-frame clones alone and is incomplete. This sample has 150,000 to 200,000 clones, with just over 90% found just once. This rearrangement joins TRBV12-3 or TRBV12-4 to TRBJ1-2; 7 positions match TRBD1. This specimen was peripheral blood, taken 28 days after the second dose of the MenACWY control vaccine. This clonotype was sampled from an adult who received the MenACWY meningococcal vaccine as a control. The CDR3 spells CASGTDDNYGYTF. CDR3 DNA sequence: TGTGCCAGTGGGACAGACGATAACTATGGCTACACCTTC.